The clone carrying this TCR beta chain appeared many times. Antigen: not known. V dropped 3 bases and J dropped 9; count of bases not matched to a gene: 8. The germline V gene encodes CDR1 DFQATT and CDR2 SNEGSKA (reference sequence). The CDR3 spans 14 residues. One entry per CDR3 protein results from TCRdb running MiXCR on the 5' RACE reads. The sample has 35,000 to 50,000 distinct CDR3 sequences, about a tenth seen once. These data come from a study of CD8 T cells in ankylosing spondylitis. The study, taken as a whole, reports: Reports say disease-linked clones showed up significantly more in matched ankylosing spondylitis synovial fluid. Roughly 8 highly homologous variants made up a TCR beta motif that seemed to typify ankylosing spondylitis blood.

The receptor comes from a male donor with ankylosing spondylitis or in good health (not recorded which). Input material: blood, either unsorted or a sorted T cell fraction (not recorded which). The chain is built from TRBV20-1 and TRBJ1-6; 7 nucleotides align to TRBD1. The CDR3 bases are TGCAGTGCTAGCACAGGGGACGGGGGTTCACCCCTCCACTTT. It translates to CSASTGDGGSPLHF.